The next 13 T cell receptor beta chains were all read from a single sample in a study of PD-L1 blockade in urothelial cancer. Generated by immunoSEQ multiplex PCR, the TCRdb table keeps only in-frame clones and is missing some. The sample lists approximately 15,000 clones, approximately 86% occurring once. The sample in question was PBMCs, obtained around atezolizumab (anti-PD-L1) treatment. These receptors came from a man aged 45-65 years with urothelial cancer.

CDR3 sequence: CASSYGASGGDTQYF. The CDR3 coding sequence is TGTGCCAGCAGTTACGGGGCTAGCGGGGGGGATACGCAGTATTTT. The chain couples TRBV6-5 to TRBJ2-3; 11 bases are shared with TRBD2. V trimming: 2 bases; J trimming: 6 bases; junction bases outside the gene matches: 4. Germline lookup yields CDR1 MNHEY and CDR2 SVGAGI. The CDR3 length is 15 residues.

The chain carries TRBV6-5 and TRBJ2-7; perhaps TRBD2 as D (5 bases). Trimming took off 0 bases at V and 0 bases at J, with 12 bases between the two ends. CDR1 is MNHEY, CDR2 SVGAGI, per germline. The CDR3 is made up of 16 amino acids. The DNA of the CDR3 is TGTGCCAGCAGTTACTCTGGACTCCTGAGCTCCTACGAGCAGTACTTC. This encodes CASSYSGLLSSYEQYF.

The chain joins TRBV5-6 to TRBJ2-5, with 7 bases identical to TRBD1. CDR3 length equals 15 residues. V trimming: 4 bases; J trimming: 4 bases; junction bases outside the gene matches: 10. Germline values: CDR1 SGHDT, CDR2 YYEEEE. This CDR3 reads CASSLRQGRPETQYF. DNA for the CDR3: TGTGCCAGCAGCCTTCGACAGGGCAGGCCAGAGACCCAGTACTTC.

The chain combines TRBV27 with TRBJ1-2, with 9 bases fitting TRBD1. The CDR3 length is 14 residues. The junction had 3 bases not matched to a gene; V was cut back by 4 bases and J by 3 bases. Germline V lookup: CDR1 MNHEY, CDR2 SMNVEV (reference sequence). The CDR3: CASSYRQGDYGYTF. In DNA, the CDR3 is TGTGCCAGCAGTTACCGACAGGGGGACTATGGCTACACCTTC.

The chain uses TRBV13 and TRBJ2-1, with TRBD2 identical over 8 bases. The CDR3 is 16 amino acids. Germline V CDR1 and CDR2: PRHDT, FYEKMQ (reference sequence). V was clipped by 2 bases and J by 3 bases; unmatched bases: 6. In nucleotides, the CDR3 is TGTGCCAGCAGCTTAACCGGGACTAGGAACTACAATGAGCAGTTCTTC. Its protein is CASSLTGTRNYNEQFF.

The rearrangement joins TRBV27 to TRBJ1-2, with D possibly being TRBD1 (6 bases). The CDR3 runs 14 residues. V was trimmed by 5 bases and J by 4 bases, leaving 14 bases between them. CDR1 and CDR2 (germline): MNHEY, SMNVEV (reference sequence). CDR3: CASSLRQDLYGYTF. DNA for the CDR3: TGTGCCAGCAGTCTAAGACAGGACCTCTATGGCTACACCTTC.

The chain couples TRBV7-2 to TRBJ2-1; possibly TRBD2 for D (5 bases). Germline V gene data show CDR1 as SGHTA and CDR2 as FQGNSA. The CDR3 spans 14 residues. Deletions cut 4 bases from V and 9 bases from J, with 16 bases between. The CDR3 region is CASSSGGGLGEQFF. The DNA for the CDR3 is TGTGCCAGCAGCTCCGGAGGAGGTCTTGGTGAGCAGTTCTTC.

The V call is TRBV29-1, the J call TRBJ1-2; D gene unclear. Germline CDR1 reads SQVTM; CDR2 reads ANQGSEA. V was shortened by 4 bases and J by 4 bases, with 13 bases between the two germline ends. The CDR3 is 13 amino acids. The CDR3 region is CSVGQSALYGYTF. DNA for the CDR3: TGCAGCGTTGGCCAGTCTGCCCTCTATGGCTACACCTTC.

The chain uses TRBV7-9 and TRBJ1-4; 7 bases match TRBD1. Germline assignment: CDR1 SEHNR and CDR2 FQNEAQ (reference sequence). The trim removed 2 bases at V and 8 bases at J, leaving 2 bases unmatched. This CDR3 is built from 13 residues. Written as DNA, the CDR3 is TGTGCCAGCAGCTTAACAGGGGAAGAAAAACTGTTTTTT. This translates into CASSLTGEEKLFF.

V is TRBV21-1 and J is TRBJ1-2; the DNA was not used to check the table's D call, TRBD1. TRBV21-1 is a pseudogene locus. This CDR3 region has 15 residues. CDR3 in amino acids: CASSTRQGGRSGYTF. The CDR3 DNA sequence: TGTGCCAGCAGCACCCGACAGGGAGGACGGTCTGGCTACACCTTC.

CDR3 amino acids: CASSLAGGLIFEQYF. CDR3 in DNA: TGTGCCAGCAGCTTAGCCGGCGGTTTAATCTTCGAGCAGTACTTC. The chain employs TRBV7-9 and TRBJ2-7, with D unresolved. Between the trimmed V and J ends, which lost 0 bases and 6 bases, there was a span of 15 bases. This CDR3 is built from 15 residues. Germline V gene lookup returns CDR1 SEHNR and CDR2 FQNEAQ (reference sequence).

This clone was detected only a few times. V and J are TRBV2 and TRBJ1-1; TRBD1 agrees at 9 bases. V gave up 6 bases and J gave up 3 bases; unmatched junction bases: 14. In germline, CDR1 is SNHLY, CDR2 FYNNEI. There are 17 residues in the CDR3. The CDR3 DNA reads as TGTGCCAGCAGGGTGGGCTTTGGACAGGGGAATTACACTGAAGCTTTCTTT. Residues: CASRVGFGQGNYTEAFF.

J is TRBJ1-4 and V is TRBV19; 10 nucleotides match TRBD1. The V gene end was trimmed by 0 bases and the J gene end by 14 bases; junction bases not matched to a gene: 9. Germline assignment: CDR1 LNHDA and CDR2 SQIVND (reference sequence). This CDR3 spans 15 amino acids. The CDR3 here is CASSIERDRGYRLFF. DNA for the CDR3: TGTGCCAGTAGTATAGAAAGGGACAGGGGATACCGGCTGTTTTTT.